The 12 T cell receptor beta chains below come from one sample, sequenced in a study of shared clonotypes between healthy human individuals. The assay was immunoSEQ multiplex PCR, and TCRdb's table has in-frame clones only and misses some. In the table there are 2 million to 3 million clones, roughly 93% of which are singletons. Sequencing used naive CD4+ T cells from PBMCs. Noted subset: CD45RA+ positively selected. Receptors were obtained from a young man in good health. Some clones in this sample may be carry-over from other donors' samples.

This chain joins TRBV19 and TRBJ1-3; 9 nucleotides align to TRBD1. The CDR3 extends over 16 amino acids. With 6 bases clipped from V and 1 base from J, the junction kept 7 bases outside the gene matches. CDR1 LNHDA and CDR2 SQIVND come from the germline V gene (reference sequence). For the CDR3, the DNA is TGTGCCAGTAGCGGACAGGGGTCGGTATCTGGAAACACCATATATTTT. The encoded protein is CASSGQGSVSGNTIYF.

For this clone: Other DNA variants within this sample encode the same CDR3. The rearrangement links TRBV7-9 to TRBJ1-5; D is uncertain. Germline values: CDR1 SEHNR, CDR2 FQNEAQ (reference sequence). CDR3 length: 13 amino acids. Trimming removed 1 base at V and 2 bases at J, with 3 bases between. CDR3 sequence (DNA): TGTGCCAGCAGCTTAGACGGCAATCAGCCCCAGCATTTT. Its translation is CASSLDGNQPQHF.

Worth noting for this clone: At the DNA level, this CDR3 is encoded by other sequences in the same sample as well. This chain connects TRBV27 to TRBJ2-2, with D hard to call. The germline CDR1 and CDR2 sequences are MNHEY and SMNVEV (reference sequence). V was cut by 4 bases and J by 5 bases, with 5 bases left in between. The CDR3 sequence is 12 residues long. CDR3 DNA sequence: TGTGCCAGCAGTTCCCAGACCGGGGAGCTGTTTTTT. Its translation is CASSSQTGELFF.

The chain joins TRBV9 to TRBJ1-4, with TRBD1 as a possible D gene (5 bases). This CDR3 comprises 14 residues. The germline gives CDR1 SGDLS, CDR2 YYNGEE. The V end lost 3 bases, the J end lost 14 bases, and 20 bases lay between the germline ends. CDR3: CASSAVGRPGPLFF. The DNA for the CDR3 is TGTGCCAGCAGCGCAGTGGGACGCCCCGGGCCGCTGTTTTTT.

This clone was detected only once. The genes are TRBV28 and TRBJ2-7; 8 nucleotides match TRBD2. This CDR3 spans 15 amino acids. CDR1 is MDHEN, CDR2 SYDVKM, per germline. V lost 5 bases, J lost 2 bases, and 8 bases stayed unmatched. The CDR3 spells CASSPGAGATYEQYF. The CDR3 DNA is TGTGCCAGCAGTCCCGGAGCGGGGGCAACCTACGAGCAGTACTTC.

The V call is TRBV4-3, the J call TRBJ2-7, with D possibly TRBD1 on 7 matching bases. CDR1 and CDR2 (germline): LGHNA, YSLEER. V lost 4 bases and J lost 6, with 16 bases in between. The CDR3 contains 14 residues. CDR3 DNA sequence: TGCGCCAGCAGCCTAATTGGACAGGAGGGCGAGCAGTACTTC. Protein product: CASSLIGQEGEQYF.

The chain joins TRBV5-1 to TRBJ1-2; weak D call: TRBD1 (5 bases). This CDR3 spans 12 amino acids. V was shortened by 4 bases and J by 8 bases, with 12 bases between the two germline ends. Germline CDR1 is SGHRS and CDR2 is YFSETQ. In DNA form, the CDR3 reads TGCGCCAGCAGCCAAGCCGGGGACGGCTACACCTTC. It specifies CASSQAGDGYTF. Together with reference TRBV5-1 and TRBJ1-2, the CDR3 gives the full variable domain: KAGVTQTPRYLIKTRGQQVTLSCSPISGHRSVSWYQQTPGQGLQFLFEYFSETQRNKGNFPGRFSGRQFSNSRSEMNVSTLELGDSALYLCASSQAGDGYTFGSGTRLTVV.

This clone came up once. This chain uses TRBV30 with TRBJ2-7; perhaps TRBD2 as D (6 bases). V was shortened by 5 bases and J by 2 bases, with 19 bases between the two germline ends. The CDR3 has 15 residues. Germline values: CDR1 GTSNPN, CDR2 SVGIG (reference sequence). CDR3 in amino acids: CAWGGPGTFTYEQYF. CDR3 DNA: TGTGCCTGGGGGGGTCCCGGGACTTTCACCTACGAGCAGTACTTC.

The chain combines TRBV2 with TRBJ2-1; 7 bases map to TRBD1. CDR1 and CDR2 (germline): SNHLY, FYNNEI. This CDR3 spans 13 amino acids. Losses at the gene ends were 7 bases for V and 5 bases for J; bases not matched to a gene: 5. DNA of the CDR3: TGTGCCAGCAAGGGGCAGGGGGACAATGAGCAGTTCTTC. Its protein is CASKGQGDNEQFF.

V and J are TRBV6-1 and TRBJ2-5, with 10 bases aligning to TRBD2. Germline CDR1 is MNHNS and CDR2 is SASEGT. Unmatched junction bases numbered 13, after V lost 4 bases and J lost 2 bases. There are 18 residues in the CDR3. Here the CDR3 reads CASSARQGTSATQETQYF. Here the CDR3 DNA reads TGTGCCAGCAGTGCCAGACAGGGGACTAGCGCAACGCAAGAGACCCAGTACTTC.

The chain has TRBV7-9 and TRBJ1-1, with D unclear. The CDR3 extends over 12 amino acids. From germline, CDR1 is SEHNR and CDR2 FQNEAQ (reference sequence). Trimming removed 2 bases from V and 4 bases from J, with 5 bases in between. CDR3 nucleotides: TGTGCCAGCAGCTTACGCAGCACTGAAGCTTTCTTT. It translates to CASSLRSTEAFF.

The V call is TRBV4-1, the J call TRBJ2-5; D unresolved. This CDR3 is built from 19 residues. Germline V gene data show CDR1 as MGHRA and CDR2 as YSYEKL. Between the trimmed V and J ends, which lost 4 bases and 1 base, there was a span of 25 bases. Here the CDR3 DNA reads TGCGCCAGCAGCCCGGATGGCACACGGACGTCCAAAGTCCAAGAGACCCAGTACTTC. Encoded protein: CASSPDGTRTSKVQETQYF.